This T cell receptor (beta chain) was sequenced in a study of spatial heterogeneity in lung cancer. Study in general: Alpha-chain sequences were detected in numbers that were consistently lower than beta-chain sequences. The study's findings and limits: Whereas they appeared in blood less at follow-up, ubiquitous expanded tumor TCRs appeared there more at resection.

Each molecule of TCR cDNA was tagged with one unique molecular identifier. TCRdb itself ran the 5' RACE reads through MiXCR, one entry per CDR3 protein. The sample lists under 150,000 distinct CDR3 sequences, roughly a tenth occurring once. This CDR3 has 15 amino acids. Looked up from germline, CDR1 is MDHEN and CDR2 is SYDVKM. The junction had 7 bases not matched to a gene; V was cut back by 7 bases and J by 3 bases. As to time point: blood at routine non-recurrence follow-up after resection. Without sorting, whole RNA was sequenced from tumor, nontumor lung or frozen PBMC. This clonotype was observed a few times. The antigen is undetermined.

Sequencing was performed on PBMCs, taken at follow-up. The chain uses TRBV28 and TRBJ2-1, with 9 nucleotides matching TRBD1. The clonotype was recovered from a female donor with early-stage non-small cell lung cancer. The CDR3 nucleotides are TGTGCCAGCAAAAAATGGACAGGGGTCTACAATGAGCAGTTCTTC. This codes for CASKKWTGVYNEQFF.